The sequence of this T cell receptor (beta chain) was determined in a study of cytomegalovirus exposure and HLA in healthy donors. Note on this clone: Its specificity is not known.

Trimming stripped 0 bases from V and 0 bases from J, with 6 bases between. This CDR3 is 15 amino acids long. Germline V gives CDR1 LNHDA, CDR2 SQIVND (reference sequence). General study findings and limits: Reported findings show TCR beta sequences accurately forecast HLA-A and HLA-B alleles in most subjects. One cluster of highly shared sequence variants probably arose as a sequencing artifact.

PCR amplification relied on 60 Vbeta primers (plus 13 Jbeta primers). Method: immunoSEQ multiplex PCR; TCRdb's copy keeps in-frame clones and lacks some. The sample consists of 50,000 to 60,000 clones, 77% of them appearing once. The receptor comes from a woman aged 40 to 49 in good health and CMV-seropositive. The sequencing input was PBMCs. The chain links TRBV19 to TRBJ2-4; D not certain. CDR3 loop: CASSIDGGAKNIQYF. CDR3 DNA sequence: TGTGCCAGTAGTATAGATGGCGGAGCCAAAAACATTCAGTACTTC.